This T cell receptor beta chain appears in the sequencing data of a study of tumor-infiltrating lymphocytes in localized non-small cell lung cancer. Across the study: Some samples were collected after neoadjuvant chemotherapy; smokers, never-smokers and several histologies were included. Resected tumor was paired with non-adjacent uninvolved lung from the same patient.

The data were produced by immunoSEQ multiplex PCR, yet TCRdb's version contains in-frame clones alone and is incomplete. The data show thousands of clones, more than 35% seen once. Comment on this clone: The antigen is unknown.

General study points: Not all patients were TCR sequenced, owing to tissue quantity. Immunotypes IM1 and IM2 had similar TCR-derived T-cell fractions.

V lost 7 bases and J 6 bases, leaving 16 bases between the germline ends. The germline gives CDR1 MNHEY, CDR2 SVGAGI. The CDR3 sequence is 14 residues long. The clonotype was recovered from a human donor with non-small cell lung cancer. Sequenced input: uninvolved lung tissue not adjacent to the tumor. This rearrangement joins TRBV6-5 to TRBJ1-5; D ambiguous. The CDR3 reads CASTPERAGQPQHF. For the CDR3, the DNA is TGTGCCAGCACCCCCGAGAGGGCTGGTCAGCCCCAGCATTTT.